A selection of T cell receptor beta chains follows, all from one sample in a study of T-cell memory formation after mild COVID-19. TCRdb reprocessed the 5' RACE reads via MiXCR and lists one record per CDR3 protein. Of around 450,000 distinct CDR3 sequences detected, over 15% appear once; the ten largest clones hold around 8%. The sample taken for sequencing was PBMCs or a T cell subset sorted from them (not recorded which). Source of these receptors: an adult woman who had mild COVID-19 (a few samples of this study predate the infection). Cell type and time point are not known. CDR3s include the opening cysteine and the closing phenylalanine or tryptophan.

v_call	j_call	cdr3_aa
TRBV25-1	TRBJ1-6	CASIGSSPSSPLHF
TRBV7-2	TRBJ2-3	CASSLVREGRDTQYF
TRBV5-1	TRBJ2-5	CASSRTGDEETQYF
TRBV12-3/TRBV12-4	TRBJ1-2	CAIQFQTNYGYTF
TRBV7-9	TRBJ2-5	CASTRVGTVTQYF
TRBV4-1	TRBJ2-7	CASSQSSGTGSYEQYF
TRBV28	TRBJ2-7	CASSLQGKQYF
TRBV12-3/TRBV12-4	TRBJ2-5	CASSLRSQYQETQYF
TRBV29-1	TRBJ1-1	CSVSNLGAGTEAFF
TRBV15	TRBJ2-3	CATSGGQGSDTQYF
TRBV5-1	TRBJ2-4	CASSLALAKNIQYF
TRBV5-1	TRBJ2-4	CASSTSGPWENIQYF
TRBV9	TRBJ2-5	CASSVANQETQYF
TRBV27	TRBJ2-1	CASSSPGVLYNEQFF
TRBV4-3	TRBJ2-4	CASSQEATSGLLGNIQYF
TRBV12-3/TRBV12-4	TRBJ1-1	CASSYSTGTRNTEAFF
TRBV18	TRBJ2-7	CASSPPLRQAFYEQYF
TRBV7-2	TRBJ2-1	CASSLVGLAGGSSSYNEQFF
TRBV9	TRBJ2-7	CASSVAAAGYEQYF
TRBV29-1	TRBJ1-1	CSVGQRAEAFF
TRBV28	TRBJ2-1	CASSLPRDSRYYNEQFF
TRBV19	TRBJ1-4	CASSIVASASNEKLFF
TRBV12-3/TRBV12-4	TRBJ2-7	CASSRGQGVEQYF
TRBV12-5	TRBJ2-3	CASDSGSTDTQYF
TRBV7-9	TRBJ2-7	CASSPGTSGSEQYF
TRBV12-5	TRBJ1-1	CASGLSIGGSTEDFF
TRBV20-1	TRBJ1-1	CSARGWGVPVDTEAFF
TRBV12-5	TRBJ2-1	CASGHGGRGLAVRDNEQFF
TRBV20-1	TRBJ2-2	CSIAGDTGELFF
TRBV28	TRBJ1-5	CASKQQGSLRSNQPQHF
TRBV20-1	TRBJ1-1	CSAQQGVGTEAFF
TRBV2	TRBJ2-3	CASTRGIGGGYTDTQYF
TRBV7-2	TRBJ1-2	CASSLNSAAYGYTF
TRBV24-1	TRBJ2-5	CATSGGPVETQYF
TRBV19	TRBJ2-7	CASAIRFSYEQYF
TRBV12-3/TRBV12-4	TRBJ2-5	CASSPRPDSQETQYF
TRBV7-9	TRBJ1-4	CASRRGDSTTNEKLFF